The 21 T cell receptor beta chains presented below share a single source sample, sequenced in a study of blood T cells in healthy people across ages. A second PCR, run for 7 to 11 cycles, used a sample-barcoded 5' primer plus a J-beta primer mix. Each CDR3 protein gets one entry after TCRdb re-called the 5' RACE reads with MiXCR. Of hundreds of thousands of distinct CDR3 sequences listed, around 25% were seen once; the top ten hold around 9.2%. The same sample was also studied in work on T cells of mothers and their children.

Sequencing was done on a sample of blood. All receptors derive from a boy aged 10-17 years in good health.

A word on this clonotype: Germline is not matched at one junction end, which may reflect a read error. The J gene is TRBJ1-3, the V gene TRBV2, with D perhaps TRBD1 (6 bases). The germline V gene has CDR1 SNHLY and CDR2 FYNNEI. This CDR3 is 16 amino acids long. CDR3 protein: CAGSSSGAHSGNTIYF. The CDR3 DNA follows: TGTGCCGGCAGTTCCTCGGGGGCTCACTCTGGAAACACCATATATTTT.

The chain links TRBV6-5 to TRBJ1-2, with a tentative D call TRBD1 (6 bases). The V end was cut by 4 bases, the J end by 6 bases, with 15 bases between. The CDR3 spans 14 residues. Germline assignment: CDR1 MNHEY and CDR2 SVGAGI. CDR3 region: CASSSEQGGDGYTF. CDR3 nucleotide sequence: TGTGCCAGCAGTTCCGAACAGGGAGGGGATGGCTACACCTTC.

J is TRBJ2-7 and V is TRBV6-2 or TRBV6-3; TRBD1 matches 8 bases. V shed 7 bases, J shed 4 bases, and the junction held 12 bases outside the gene matches. The V gene's germline CDR1 is MNHEY and CDR2 SVGEGT. The CDR3 spans 15 residues. CDR3 in amino acids: CASTDPGQGSYEQYF. The CDR3 DNA reads as TGTGCCAGCACCGACCCAGGACAGGGATCATACGAGCAGTACTTC.

The rearrangement links TRBV5-1 to TRBJ2-3; the D gene is possibly TRBD2 (6 bases). The V end was cut by 5 bases, the J end by 2 bases, with 12 bases between. This CDR3 has 14 residues. Germline V gene lookup returns CDR1 SGHRS and CDR2 YFSETQ. The CDR3 region has the DNA TGCGCCAGCAGGAGGTGGGGGGACACAGATACGCAGTATTTT. Translation: CASRRWGDTDTQYF.

V and J are TRBV2 and TRBJ1-5; maybe TRBD1 (5 bases). The germline gives CDR1 SNHLY, CDR2 FYNNEI. The V end was cut by 10 bases, the J end by 5 bases, with 15 bases between. The CDR3 is made up of 13 amino acids. CDR3 loop: CATRDLNDQPQHF. In DNA, the CDR3 is TGTGCCACCCGGGACCTTAACGATCAGCCCCAGCATTTT.

The chain links TRBV7-2 to TRBJ2-7, with D possibly being TRBD2 (6 bases). CDR1 is SGHTA and CDR2 is FQGNSA in the germline V gene. The V end was cut by 2 bases, the J end by 0 bases, with 8 bases between. CDR3 length: 14 amino acids. The CDR3 nucleotides read TGTGCCAGCAGCTTACTAGCGAACTCCTACGAGCAGTACTTC. This encodes CASSLLANSYEQYF.

This clonotype appeared a few times. The chain joins TRBV7-2 to TRBJ2-5; no firm D call. CDR1 and CDR2 from the germline V gene are SGHTA and FQGNSA. The CDR3 runs to 14 residues. The V gene lost 1 base and the J gene lost 5 bases, with 11 bases spanning the gap. The CDR3 spells CASSLEGFGETQYF. In DNA, the CDR3 is TGTGCCAGCAGCTTAGAAGGGTTTGGGGAGACCCAGTACTTC.

The V gene is TRBV5-1, the J gene TRBJ2-5; D is undetermined. The J call may be mistaken, given a closer DNA end match to TRBJ2-7. Germline CDR1 and CDR2: SGHRS and YFSETQ. This CDR3 has 15 amino acids. The CDR3 DNA sequence: TGCGCCAGCAGCTTGGTTCCAGCTGGTTACTACGAGCAGTACTTC. As protein: CASSLVPAGYYEQYF.

A few counts support this clonotype. V gene TRBV29-1 combines with J gene TRBJ2-7; a weak D match, TRBD1 (7 bases). Germline V lookup: CDR1 SQVTM, CDR2 ANQGSEA. V lost 6 bases and J 6 bases, leaving 15 bases between the germline ends. The CDR3 is made up of 12 amino acids. CDR3 amino acids: CSVNPGGGEQYF. The CDR3 DNA sequence: TGCAGCGTGAACCCAGGGGGAGGCGAGCAGTACTTC.

The chain recombines TRBV7-9 with TRBJ2-5; 14 nucleotides agree with TRBD2. V trimming: 5 bases; J trimming: 11 bases; junction bases outside the gene matches: 10. CDR3 length: 15 residues. The germline gives CDR1 SEHNR, CDR2 FQNEAQ (reference sequence). The CDR3 sequence is CASSDNEGLAGVQYF. Written as DNA, the CDR3 is TGTGCCAGCAGCGATAACGAGGGACTAGCGGGAGTGCAGTACTTC.

In regard to this clonotype: A read error may account for a junction end that differs from germline. The chain carries TRBV5-6 and TRBJ2-7, with D possibly being TRBD1 (6 bases). Per germline, CDR1 SGHDT and CDR2 YYEEEE. The CDR3 length is 13 residues. The CDR3 DNA is TGTGCCACCAGCCGTATATTAGGGGGCGAGCAGTACTTC. Translation: CATSRILGGEQYF.

The chain carries TRBV7-8 and TRBJ2-3; D is perhaps TRBD2 (6 bases). Germline V gene lookup returns CDR1 SGHVS and CDR2 FQNEAQ. Trimming pared 1 base from V and 5 bases from J, leaving 10 bases between. This CDR3 is built from 14 residues. CDR3 residues: CASSLGGVEDTQYF. CDR3 DNA sequence: TGTGCCAGCAGCTTAGGGGGGGTTGAAGATACGCAGTATTTT.

This clonotype has just a few counts. The chain couples TRBV15 to TRBJ2-4; tentatively, D is TRBD2 (5 bases). This CDR3 has 12 amino acids. Germline V gene data show CDR1 as LNHNV and CDR2 as YYDKDF (reference sequence). The V and J ends lost 3 bases and 5 bases respectively, with 5 bases between them. The CDR3 nucleotides read TGTGCCACCAGCAGGCGGGAAAACATTCAGTACTTC. Its translation: CATSRRENIQYF.

This clonotype was seen only a few times. V and J are TRBV9 and TRBJ2-7, with D possibly TRBD2 on 6 matching bases. The CDR3 sequence is 13 residues long. Between the trimmed V and J ends, which lost 0 bases and 3 bases, there was a span of 7 bases. In germline, CDR1 is SGDLS, CDR2 YYNGEE. The CDR3 protein is CASSVGLGYEQYF. DNA for the CDR3: TGTGCCAGCAGCGTAGGACTAGGCTACGAGCAGTACTTC.

V is TRBV7-9 and J is TRBJ1-5; 11 bases are a match to TRBD1. The CDR3 consists of 14 residues. Trimming took 5 bases from V and 6 from J; bases not matched to a gene: 3. CDR1 SEHNR and CDR2 FQNEAQ come from the germline V gene (reference sequence). The CDR3 DNA reads TGTGCCAGCAGCCGGGACAGGGGGACTCAGCCCCAGCATTTT. Amino acid sequence: CASSRDRGTQPQHF.

The CDR3 sequence is CASRYGTRQETQYF. The CDR3 DNA reads TGTGCCAGCAGATATGGGACACGCCAAGAGACCCAGTACTTC. The chain carries TRBV6-6 and TRBJ2-5; tentative D call: TRBD1 (6 bases). Looked up from germline, CDR1 is MNHNY and CDR2 is SVGAGI (reference sequence). The ends were cut back, 6 bases at V and 1 base at J, with 12 bases in the middle. The CDR3 spans 14 residues.

Comments on this clonotype: A much larger clone lies a single base off, so this may be a read error. The chain combines TRBV11-3 with TRBJ2-5; 11 bases line up with TRBD1. Germline loops: CDR1 SGHNT, CDR2 YENEEA. The CDR3 loop spans 15 amino acids. Written as DNA, the CDR3 is TGTGCCTGCAGCACCCCGGGACAGGGGGACGAGACCCAGTACTTC. Its translation: CACSTPGQGDETQYF.

This clonotype was detected a few times. The V call is TRBV7-8, the J call TRBJ2-5; 7 positions agree with TRBD2. Trimming took 5 bases from V and 0 from J; bases not matched to a gene: 15. CDR3 size: 18 residues. Germline V gives CDR1 SGHVS, CDR2 FQNEAQ. The CDR3: CASSPSGGFRYYQETQYF. CDR3 in DNA: TGTGCCAGCAGCCCCTCGGGGGGATTTCGGTACTACCAAGAGACCCAGTACTTC.

The rearrangement uses TRBV4-2 and TRBJ2-1, with 9 positions matching TRBD2. The CDR3 has 15 residues. The germline CDR1 and CDR2 sequences are LGHNA and YNFKEQ. V dropped 2 bases and J dropped 10; count of bases not matched to a gene: 9. CDR3 loop: CASSQPTSGLDEQFF. CDR3 in DNA: TGTGCCAGCAGCCAACCTACTAGCGGGTTGGACGAGCAGTTCTTC.

V is TRBV29-1 and J is TRBJ1-2; no reliable D call. The germline V gene encodes CDR1 SQVTM and CDR2 ANQGSEA. The CDR3 is 13 residues long. Deletions cut 4 bases from V and 1 base from J, with 10 bases between. The DNA for the CDR3 is TGCAGCGTTGGGGCAGACATTAACTATGGCTACACCTTC. Its protein is CSVGADINYGYTF.

This clonotype was detected only a few times. The chain combines TRBV7-2 with TRBJ2-3; D is undetermined. Germline V lookup: CDR1 SGHTA, CDR2 FQGNSA. This CDR3 has 14 amino acids. Trimming took 5 bases from V and 5 from J, leaving 14 bases between them. The CDR3 bases are TGTGCCAGCAGCCCCGGTCCCTGGGGAGATACGCAGTATTTT. This gives the protein CASSPGPWGDTQYF. Combining the CDR3 with reference TRBV7-2 and TRBJ2-3 gives the whole variable domain GAGVSQSPSNKVTEKGKDVELRCDPISGHTALYWYRQSLGQGLEFLIYFQGNSAPDKSGLPSDRFSAERTGGSVSTLTIQRTQQEDSAVYLCASSPGPWGDTQYFGPGTRLTVL.